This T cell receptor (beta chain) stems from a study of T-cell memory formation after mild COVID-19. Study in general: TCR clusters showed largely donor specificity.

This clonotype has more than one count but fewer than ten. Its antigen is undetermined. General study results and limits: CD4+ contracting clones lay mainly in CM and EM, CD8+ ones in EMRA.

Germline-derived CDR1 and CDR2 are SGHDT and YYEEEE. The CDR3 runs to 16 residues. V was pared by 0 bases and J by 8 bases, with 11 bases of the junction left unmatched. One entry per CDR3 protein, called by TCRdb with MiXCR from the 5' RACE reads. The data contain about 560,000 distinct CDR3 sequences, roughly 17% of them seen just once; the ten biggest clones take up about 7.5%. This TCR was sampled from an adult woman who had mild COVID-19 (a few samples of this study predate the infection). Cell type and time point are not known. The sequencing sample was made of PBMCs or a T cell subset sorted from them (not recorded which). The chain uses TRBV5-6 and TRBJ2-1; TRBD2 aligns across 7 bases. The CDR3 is CASSLGVLSSGDEQFF. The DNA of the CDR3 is TGTGCCAGCAGCTTGGGGGTTCTGTCTAGCGGCGATGAGCAGTTCTTC.